This passage covers 9 T cell receptor beta chains from one sample sequenced in a study of OX40 agonist ivuxolimab in advanced cancers. Libraries were prepared by immunoSEQ multiplex PCR; TCRdb keeps only in-frame clonotypes and omits some of them. The sample gives about 92,000 clones, over 75% of which show up once; 0.3% to 0.4% is in the top ten. The specimen comprised CD4+ or CD8+ T cells sorted from blood, sampled in a trial of the OX40 agonist ivuxolimab. Source of these receptors: an adult with an advanced solid tumor such as melanoma, head and neck, liver or kidney cancer.

The gene calls are TRBV7-2 and TRBJ1-1; possibly TRBD1 for D (5 bases). CDR3 length: 13 amino acids. V lost 5 bases and J 4 bases, leaving 11 bases between the germline ends. The germline V gene has CDR1 SGHTA and CDR2 FQGNSA. CDR3 in DNA: TGTGCCAGCAGCCCCTTGAGGGGCACTGAAGCTTTCTTT. Its translation is CASSPLRGTEAFF.

Comments on this clone: Relative to the germline gene, one junction end is altered; a read error may explain this. The chain recombines TRBV28 with TRBJ1-1; D perhaps matches TRBD1 (6 bases). The CDR3 is made up of 11 amino acids. Germline CDR1 and CDR2: MDHEN and SYDVKM. This CDR3 is CASSYLFGTTF. The CDR3, as DNA: TGTGCCAGCAGTTACTTATTCGGGACAACTTTT.

This clone was detected once. This chain connects TRBV4-2 to TRBJ2-7; possible D gene TRBD2, 8 bases. V was trimmed by 1 base and J by 1 base, leaving 17 bases between them. Germline loops: CDR1 LGHNA, CDR2 YNFKEQ. The CDR3 contains 17 residues. The CDR3 region is CASSQAGTAGVSYEQYF. CDR3 in DNA: TGTGCCAGCAGCCAAGCAGGGACAGCGGGAGTATCCTACGAGCAGTACTTC.

The chain recombines TRBV7-8 with TRBJ2-7, with 9 bases lining up with TRBD2. Trimming took 0 bases from V and 7 from J; bases not matched to a gene: 7. This CDR3 has 15 residues. Germline CDR1 reads SGHVS; CDR2 reads FQNEAQ. The CDR3 region is CASSLALAGAKEQYF. The CDR3 region has the DNA TGTGCCAGCAGCTTAGCGTTAGCGGGAGCGAAAGAGCAGTACTTC.

The chain couples TRBV10-3 to TRBJ2-5; 8 bases agree with TRBD2. Unmatched junction bases numbered 15, after V lost 4 bases and J lost 2 bases. Germline-derived CDR1 and CDR2 are ENHRY and SYGVKD. The CDR3 consists of 18 residues. The CDR3 DNA reads as TGTGCCATCAGTGGGGGGGCGCATCTAGCGGGTAGACAAGAGACCCAGTACTTC. Translating it yields CAISGGAHLAGRQETQYF.

The chain couples TRBV18 to TRBJ2-5; maybe TRBD1 (5 bases). The CDR3 sequence is 15 residues long. V was shortened by 2 bases and J by 5 bases, with 15 bases between the two germline ends. CDR1 is KGHSH and CDR2 is LQKENI in the germline V gene. This CDR3 reads CASSPGSQGFETQYF. CDR3 DNA: TGTGCCAGCTCACCAGGAAGCCAGGGTTTCGAGACCCAGTACTTC.

The chain carries TRBV19 and TRBJ1-5, with no clear D. Germline CDR1 reads LNHDA; CDR2 reads SQIVND (reference sequence). The CDR3 is 15 amino acids. The V end was cut by 3 bases, the J end by 9 bases, with 18 bases between. As DNA, the CDR3 is TGTGCCAGTAGTATGGACCCGGGTGCGCGGGGGCCCCAGCATTTT. Translating gives CASSMDPGARGPQHF.

This clone has just one count. The V call is TRBV2, the J call TRBJ1-3, with D possibly TRBD1 on 5 matching bases. Trimming cost V 3 bases and J 4 bases, with 16 bases left between them. CDR3 length equals 16 residues. Germline CDR1 SNHLY, CDR2 FYNNEI. The CDR3 sequence is CASSDWGSTLGNTIYF. CDR3 nucleotide sequence: TGTGCCAGCAGTGATTGGGGGTCCACCCTAGGAAACACCATATATTTT.

This chain uses TRBV7-8 with TRBJ2-1; 9 bases line up with TRBD2. The CDR3 has 16 amino acids. Germline CDR1 is SGHVS and CDR2 is FQNEAQ. V shed 6 bases, J shed 6 bases, and the junction held 12 bases outside the gene matches. CDR3 residues: CASRTSGSLPGNEQFF. CDR3 nucleotides: TGTGCCAGCAGGACTAGCGGAAGTCTACCTGGCAATGAGCAGTTCTTC.